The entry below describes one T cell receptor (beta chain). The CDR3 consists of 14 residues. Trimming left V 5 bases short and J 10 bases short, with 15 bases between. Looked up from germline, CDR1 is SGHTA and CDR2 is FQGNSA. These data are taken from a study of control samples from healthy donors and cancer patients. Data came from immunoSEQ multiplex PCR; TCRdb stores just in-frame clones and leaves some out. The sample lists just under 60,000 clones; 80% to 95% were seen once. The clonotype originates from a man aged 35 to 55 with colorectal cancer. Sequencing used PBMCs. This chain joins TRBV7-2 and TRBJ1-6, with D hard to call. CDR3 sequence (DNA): TGTGCCAGCAGCCCGACCGGGAGCTCCTCACCCCTCCACTTT. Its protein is CASSPTGSSSPLHF.